A single sample is the source of the 27 T cell receptor beta chains below, sequenced in a study of cytomegalovirus exposure and HLA in healthy donors. With 60 Vbeta and 13 Jbeta primers, the PCR was carried out. The table came from immunoSEQ multiplex PCR; TCRdb's copy has only in-frame clones and leaves some out. The sample consists of roughly 130,000 clones, approximately 80% of them appearing once. The sequenced material came from PBMCs. The receptors shown here come from a boy aged 2-9 years in good health and CMV-seronegative.

The chain couples TRBV30 to TRBJ1-1; 8 positions agree with TRBD1. The J segment lost 3 bases and the V segment lost 1 base, leaving 7 bases of the junction unmatched. The CDR3 length is 15 residues. Germline-derived CDR1 and CDR2 are GTSNPN and SVGIG (reference sequence). Here the CDR3 DNA reads TGTGCCTGGAGTGCCGGGACAGGAGATTACACTGAAGCTTTCTTT. This gives the protein CAWSAGTGDYTEAFF.

The chain employs TRBV6-1 and TRBJ1-6; 12 nucleotides match TRBD1. With 4 bases clipped from V and 9 bases from J, the junction kept 7 bases outside the gene matches. This CDR3 contains 16 residues. The germline V gene has CDR1 MNHNS and CDR2 SASEGT. CDR3 in DNA: TGTGCCAGCAGTGTTGGGACAGGGGGCGCGACTTCACCCCTCCACTTT. Its translation is CASSVGTGGATSPLHF.

The table lists this clone with a few counts. This chain uses TRBV30 with TRBJ1-1, with D possibly matching TRBD1 (5 bases). V lost 3 bases and J 5 bases, leaving 13 bases between the germline ends. The CDR3 covers 13 residues. Germline lookup yields CDR1 GTSNPN and CDR2 SVGIG (reference sequence). Written as DNA, the CDR3 is TGTGCCTGGAGACCAGGGAGGGATACTGAAGCTTTCTTT. Translated: CAWRPGRDTEAFF.

The rearrangement uses TRBV5-1 and TRBJ2-3; TRBD2 matches at 10 bases. V gave up 3 bases and J gave up 1 base; unmatched junction bases: 14. CDR1 is SGHRS, CDR2 YFSETQ, per germline. CDR3 size: 19 residues. The CDR3 spells CASSSLGLAGVAGTDTQYF. The CDR3 DNA sequence: TGCGCCAGCAGCTCCTTGGGGCTAGCGGGAGTAGCGGGCACAGATACGCAGTATTTT.

This chain links TRBV2 with TRBJ2-5; 11 nucleotides align to TRBD2. The V gene end was trimmed by 5 bases and the J gene end by 4 bases; junction bases not matched to a gene: 18. The CDR3 extends over 19 amino acids. The V gene's germline CDR1 is SNHLY and CDR2 FYNNEI. DNA of the CDR3: TGTGCCAGCAGTTGGACCTGGACTAGCGGGCCCGCGGAGGGAGAGACCCAGTACTTC. Translated: CASSWTWTSGPAEGETQYF.

The rearrangement uses TRBV18 and TRBJ1-1; no firm D call. Trimming removed 0 bases at V and 1 base at J, with 12 bases between. Germline V gene lookup returns CDR1 KGHSH and CDR2 LQKENI. This CDR3 has 16 residues. CDR3 protein: CASSPPQGGRNTEAFF. The CDR3 bases are TGTGCCAGCTCACCACCGCAAGGAGGACGGAACACTGAAGCTTTCTTT.

The rearrangement uses TRBV15 and TRBJ2-7; a possible D gene is TRBD1 (6 bases). This CDR3 comprises 13 residues. Germline V gene sequence: CDR1 LNHNV, CDR2 YYDKDF (reference sequence). The ends were cut back, 5 bases at V and 4 bases at J, with 12 bases in the middle. In DNA, the CDR3 is TGTGCCACCAGCGGTCAGGGGCAGTACGAGCAGTACTTC. Its protein product is CATSGQGQYEQYF.

J is TRBJ1-4 and V is TRBV19, with D uncertain. Trimming shortened V by 4 bases and J by 0 bases, and 6 bases separated the two germline ends. The CDR3 totals 14 residues. From germline, CDR1 is LNHDA and CDR2 SQIVND (reference sequence). CDR3 DNA sequence: TGTGCCAGTAGTAAGGAGGCAACTAATGAAAAACTGTTTTTT. Protein: CASSKEATNEKLFF.

The chain carries TRBV9 and TRBJ2-3; D is ambiguous. The germline CDR1 and CDR2 sequences are SGDLS and YYNGEE. With 4 bases removed from V and 0 bases from J, the gap between germline ends came to 9 bases. The CDR3 is made up of 14 amino acids. The chain's CDR3 is CASSPTGSTDTQYF. DNA of the CDR3: TGTGCCAGCAGCCCCACTGGTAGCACAGATACGCAGTATTTT.

This clone has only one observation. This chain joins TRBV12-5 and TRBJ1-1; no clear D gene. From germline, CDR1 is LGHNT and CDR2 FRNRAP. The V end lost 5 bases, the J end lost 2 bases, and 15 bases lay between the germline ends. There are 15 residues in the CDR3. The DNA of the CDR3 is TGTGCTAGTGGTCTGTCGTACGGTACCAACACTGAAGCTTTCTTT. It encodes CASGLSYGTNTEAFF.

The count of this clone is one. The chain is built from TRBV28 and TRBJ2-2, with 12 bases fitting TRBD2. CDR3 length: 22 residues. CDR1 is MDHEN, CDR2 SYDVKM, per germline. The junction had 22 bases not matched to a gene; V was cut back by 8 bases and J by 0 bases. CDR3 region: CASDNSLGTSGRVFSNTGELFF. CDR3 DNA: TGTGCCAGCGATAACTCACTTGGGACTAGCGGGCGCGTCTTCTCGAACACCGGGGAGCTGTTTTTT.

This chain joins TRBV5-6 and TRBJ1-2; D may be TRBD1 (6 bases). Germline assignment: CDR1 SGHDT and CDR2 YYEEEE. Trimming cost V 7 bases and J 8 bases, with 24 bases left between them. CDR3 length: 15 amino acids. The CDR3, as DNA: TGTGCCAGCCTTATTACGGGGGGCAGAGTACAGGGCTACACCTTC. Translation gives CASLITGGRVQGYTF.

This chain links TRBV5-6 with TRBJ2-2; D gene uncertain. Germline CDR1 is SGHDT and CDR2 is YYEEEE. V was pared by 3 bases and J by 0 bases, with 18 bases between. This CDR3 spans 18 amino acids. The CDR3 sequence is CASSSSWYSLANTGELFF. CDR3 DNA: TGTGCCAGCAGCTCTTCTTGGTACAGCCTCGCGAACACCGGGGAGCTGTTTTTT.

The CDR3 region has the DNA TGTGCCAGCTCACCGGTACGCGGGACAGGAACAACTAATGAAAAACTGTTTTTT. Its translation: CASSPVRGTGTTNEKLFF. This chain links TRBV18 with TRBJ1-4, with TRBD1 identical over 8 bases. Germline V gene data show CDR1 as KGHSH and CDR2 as LQKENI. J gave up 0 bases and V 3 bases, and 9 bases lay outside the gene matches. The CDR3 sequence is 18 residues long.

The rearrangement links TRBV13 to TRBJ2-5; 10 positions match TRBD2. CDR1 is PRHDT, CDR2 FYEKMQ, per germline (reference sequence). The CDR3 consists of 17 residues. V was pared by 5 bases and J by 1 base, with 10 bases of the junction left unmatched. CDR3 DNA sequence: TGTGCCAGCAGCCCTGGCAGTCAGCGGGGGGGCCAAGAGACCCAGTACTTC. Encoded protein: CASSPGSQRGGQETQYF.

The chain uses TRBV5-4 and TRBJ2-3, with 7 bases identical to TRBD1. CDR3 length: 16 amino acids. Germline trimming cut 2 bases from V and 2 bases from J; bases unmatched to any gene: 8. CDR1 SGHNT and CDR2 YYREEE come from the germline V gene (reference sequence). CDR3 protein: CASSLRGQTFTDTQYF. CDR3 nucleotide sequence: TGTGCCAGCAGCTTAAGGGGACAGACATTCACAGATACGCAGTATTTT. The variable domain in full, completed from reference TRBV5-4 and TRBJ2-3, reads ETGVTQSPTHLIKTRGQQVTLRCSSQSGHNTVSWYQQALGQGPQFIFQYYREEENGRGNFPPRFSGLQFPNYSSELNVNALELDDSALYLCASSLRGQTFTDTQYFGPGTRLTVL.

This chain uses TRBV6-4 with TRBJ2-1; TRBD2 agrees at 12 bases. The CDR3 is 15 amino acids. CDR1 and CDR2 from the germline V gene are MRHNA and SNTAGT. Losses at the gene ends were 3 bases for V and 7 bases for J; bases not matched to a gene: 4. In DNA form, the CDR3 reads TGTGCCAGCAGTGAGGGACTAGCGGGCGGGAATGAGCAGTTCTTC. Translating it yields CASSEGLAGGNEQFF.

The V gene is TRBV13, the J gene TRBJ2-7, with TRBD1 matching 7 bases. Germline assignment: CDR1 PRHDT and CDR2 FYEKMQ (reference sequence). The CDR3 length is 17 residues. With V trimmed by 5 bases and J by 6 bases, 19 bases remained unmatched. CDR3 DNA: TGTGCCAGCAGCCTACTTCCCCTAAGGGGGCCCATCAGCGAGCAGTACTTC. It yields the protein CASSLLPLRGPISEQYF.

The CDR3 here is CASSAGRGSPLHF. The CDR3, as DNA: TGTGCCAGCAGCGCCGGCCGGGGTTCACCCCTCCACTTT. This chain connects TRBV9 to TRBJ1-6; D uncertain. V was trimmed by 3 bases and J by 9 bases, leaving 10 bases between them. CDR3 length: 13 residues. The germline V gene encodes CDR1 SGDLS and CDR2 YYNGEE.

This clone was counted at least ten times. This rearrangement joins TRBV6-5 to TRBJ1-1, with TRBD1 matching over 7 bases. The V segment lost 0 bases and the J segment 4 bases; nucleotides outside the gene matches: 5. Per the germline V gene, CDR1 is MNHEY and CDR2 is SVGAGI. CDR3 length equals 15 residues. Here the CDR3 DNA reads TGTGCCAGCAGTTACTCGACCAGGGGGGTCACTGAAGCTTTCTTT. Its protein product is CASSYSTRGVTEAFF.

This clone was recorded a few times. This chain links TRBV6-4 with TRBJ2-3, with a possible D match to TRBD2 (6 bases). Germline values: CDR1 MRHNA, CDR2 SNTAGT. Between the trimmed V and J ends, which lost 5 bases and 2 bases, there was a span of 14 bases. The CDR3 spans 15 residues. The DNA for the CDR3 is TGTGCCAGCAGTTCCACTGGGGGGTCCACAGATACGCAGTATTTT. It encodes CASSSTGGSTDTQYF.

This chain joins TRBV15 and TRBJ2-1; weak D call: TRBD2 (6 bases). Trimming stripped 5 bases from V and 9 bases from J, with 14 bases between. The CDR3 is made up of 13 amino acids. Germline CDR1 is LNHNV and CDR2 is YYDKDF (reference sequence). The CDR3 reads CATSSRAGREQFF. For the CDR3, the DNA is TGTGCCACCAGCTCACGAGCGGGCCGTGAGCAGTTCTTC.

The V gene is TRBV6-1, the J gene TRBJ2-7, with TRBD2 as a possible D gene (5 bases). CDR1 MNHNS and CDR2 SASEGT come from the germline V gene. This CDR3 spans 13 amino acids. V lost 8 bases to trimming and J lost 5 bases, with 16 bases between them. The CDR3 region is CASARRGLNEQYV. Here the CDR3 DNA reads TGTGCCAGCGCTCGTCGGGGTCTAAACGAGCAGTACGTC.

The CDR3 is CASSSVAGWTDTQYF. In DNA, the CDR3 is TGTGCCAGCAGCAGTGTAGCGGGGTGGACAGATACGCAGTATTTT. The chain carries TRBV7-3 and TRBJ2-3, with 8 nucleotides matching TRBD2. The CDR3 totals 15 residues. Germline V gene sequence: CDR1 SGHTA, CDR2 FQGTGA. The J segment lost 3 bases and the V segment lost 5 bases, leaving 7 bases of the junction unmatched.

V gene TRBV19 combines with J gene TRBJ2-1, with D possibly matching TRBD2 (5 bases). Trimming took off 3 bases at V and 7 bases at J, with 13 bases between the two ends. CDR1 and CDR2 from the germline V gene are LNHDA and SQIVND (reference sequence). The CDR3 spans 14 residues. CDR3 nucleotide sequence: TGTGCCAGTAGTATTACGGGAAATCGGAATGAGCAGTTCTTC. It specifies CASSITGNRNEQFF. The full variable domain, in which reference TRBV19 and TRBJ2-1 provide the parts outside the CDR3, is DGGITQSPKYLFRKEGQNVTLSCEQNLNHDAMYWYRQDPGQGLRLIYYSQIVNDFQKGDIAEGYSVSREKKESFPLTVTSAQKNPTAFYLCASSITGNRNEQFFGPGTRLTVL.

V usage is TRBV6-4 and J usage is TRBJ2-5; D remains unclear. Germline V gene lookup returns CDR1 MRHNA and CDR2 SNTAGT. V lost 3 bases to trimming and J lost 7 bases, with 12 bases between them. The CDR3 totals 13 residues. The CDR3 region is CASSEWAGRTQYF. The CDR3 bases are TGTGCCAGCAGTGAATGGGCTGGAAGGACCCAGTACTTC.

The V and J genes are TRBV4-3 and TRBJ2-2; TRBD1 aligns across 9 bases. The junction had 8 bases not matched to a gene; V was cut back by 0 bases and J by 6 bases. This CDR3 region has 17 residues. Germline V lookup: CDR1 LGHNA, CDR2 YSLEER. This chain's CDR3 is CASSQESGTGSSGELFF. DNA for the CDR3: TGCGCCAGCAGCCAAGAATCTGGGACAGGGAGTTCCGGGGAGCTGTTTTTT.